The 20 T cell receptor beta chains below come from one sample, sequenced in a study of CD8 T cells in Susac syndrome. RNA, at about 0.45 to 1 ug, was reverse transcribed with random hexamers. TCRdb itself ran the immunoSEQ multiplex PCR reads through MiXCR, one entry per CDR3 protein. The sample has more than 130,000 distinct CDR3 sequences, approximately 93% seen once. Sequenced sample: CD8+ T cells from PBMCs. The receptors stem from a human donor in good health.

The rearrangement uses TRBV29-1 and TRBJ2-2; tentatively, D is TRBD2 (5 bases). This CDR3 comprises 13 residues. V was clipped by 5 bases and J by 4 bases, with 11 bases between them. Germline CDR1 and CDR2: SQVTM and ANQGSEA. The CDR3 spells CSVRGWATGELFF. CDR3 DNA sequence: TGCAGCGTTCGGGGTTGGGCCACCGGGGAGCTGTTTTTT.

J is TRBJ2-1 and V is TRBV7-9; D not resolved. Germline V CDR1 and CDR2: SEHNR, FQNEAQ (reference sequence). The CDR3 is 14 amino acids. V lost 1 base and J lost 5, with 9 bases in between. The DNA for the CDR3 is TGTGCCAGCAGCTTAGACGGCCACCACAATGAGCAGTTCTTC. Its translation: CASSLDGHHNEQFF.

CDR3 DNA: TGTGCCAGCAGTTTTTTGATCCCGGGACCCGACACGGATACGCAGTATTTT. Protein product: CASSFLIPGPDTDTQYF. This rearrangement joins TRBV27 to TRBJ2-3; D is possibly TRBD1 or TRBD2 (5 bases each). The germline V gene encodes CDR1 MNHEY and CDR2 SMNVEV (reference sequence). This CDR3 has 17 amino acids. With 3 bases removed from V and 6 bases from J, the gap between germline ends came to 22 bases.

The genes are TRBV13 and TRBJ1-1; 8 positions match TRBD1. CDR1 is PRHDT and CDR2 is FYEKMQ in the germline V gene (reference sequence). This CDR3 spans 15 amino acids. V shed 7 bases and J 2 bases; nucleotides not matched to a gene: 9. The CDR3 is CASKNEDRANTEAFF. The CDR3 nucleotides read TGTGCCAGCAAAAACGAGGACAGGGCAAACACTGAAGCTTTCTTT.

This clonotype appeared once. Here the CDR3 reads CASRTLIMGENNEQFF. Written as DNA, the CDR3 is TGTGCCAGCAGGACCCTGATAATGGGGGAGAACAATGAGCAGTTCTTC. The V and J genes are TRBV6-2 or TRBV6-3 and TRBJ2-1, with D possibly being TRBD1 or TRBD2 (5 bases each). The germline V gene has CDR1 MNHEY and CDR2 SVGEGT. CDR3 length equals 16 residues. The germline V and J ends were trimmed by 6 bases and 5 bases, with 20 bases remaining between them.

The genes are TRBV12-3 or TRBV12-4 and TRBJ2-3, with D perhaps matching TRBD2 (6 bases). The CDR3 is 13 amino acids. With 6 bases removed from V and 6 bases from J, the gap between germline ends came to 13 bases. CDR3 DNA sequence: TGTGCCAGCAGAGCCCCGGGAGACGATACGCAGTATTTT. This gives the protein CASRAPGDDTQYF.

This sequence joins TRBV9 and TRBJ1-5; a weak D match, TRBD1 (5 bases). The CDR3 contains 15 residues. Trimming took 2 bases from V and 6 from J, leaving 15 bases between them. Per germline, CDR1 SGDLS and CDR2 YYNGEE. The CDR3 here is CASSVGGHSGQPQHF. The CDR3 DNA reads as TGTGCCAGCAGCGTGGGCGGACACTCGGGTCAGCCCCAGCATTTT.

The V and J genes are TRBV9 and TRBJ2-1; no firm D call. The germline V gene has CDR1 SGDLS and CDR2 YYNGEE. V was trimmed by 3 bases and J by 8 bases, leaving 9 bases between them. This CDR3 has 12 residues. This CDR3 reads CASSARGDEQFF. In DNA, the CDR3 is TGTGCCAGCAGCGCCAGAGGCGATGAGCAGTTCTTC.

The chain couples TRBV6-5 to TRBJ2-7; 12 positions match TRBD2. After removal of 2 bases from V and 7 bases from J, the junction contained 6 bases not matched to a gene. Germline V gives CDR1 MNHEY, CDR2 SVGAGI. CDR3 length: 15 amino acids. The CDR3 region is CASSYLAGGPIEQYF. CDR3 coding DNA: TGTGCCAGCAGTTACCTAGCGGGAGGGCCGATAGAGCAGTACTTC.

The chain combines TRBV28 with TRBJ2-2, with 7 bases lining up with TRBD1. The CDR3 spans 14 residues. Germline V gene lookup returns CDR1 MDHEN and CDR2 SYDVKM. Trimming removed 8 bases from V and 6 bases from J; junction bases left unmatched: 9. The CDR3 nucleotides read TGTGCCAGCGGGCGACAGGGTGCGGCCGGGGAGCTGTTTTTT. Its protein product is CASGRQGAAGELFF.

The chain recombines TRBV29-1 with TRBJ2-1, with D possibly matching TRBD1 (6 bases). Per germline, CDR1 SQVTM and CDR2 ANQGSEA. V lost 6 bases and J 1 base, leaving 13 bases between the germline ends. CDR3 length: 14 residues. In DNA, the CDR3 is TGCAGCGTAATTACAACAGGGTCCTACAATGAGCAGTTCTTC. Its protein is CSVITTGSYNEQFF.

The rearrangement joins TRBV27 to TRBJ2-1, with D tentatively TRBD2 (6 bases). The CDR3 covers 14 residues. The V end lost 3 bases, the J end lost 5 bases, and 11 bases lay between the germline ends. Germline assignment: CDR1 MNHEY and CDR2 SMNVEV (reference sequence). The CDR3 DNA follows: TGTGCCAGCAGTTTTAGCGGCCCAAACAATGAGCAGTTCTTC. Its translation: CASSFSGPNNEQFF.

V is TRBV15 and J is TRBJ2-1; 10 bases align to TRBD2. J gave up 9 bases and V 1 base, and 6 bases lay outside the gene matches. The germline V gene has CDR1 LNHNV and CDR2 YYDKDF (reference sequence). The CDR3 spans 15 residues. This chain's CDR3 is CATSRGLAGDTEQFF. CDR3 bases: TGTGCCACCAGCAGAGGTCTAGCGGGAGACACTGAGCAGTTCTTC.

The chain has TRBV28 and TRBJ2-2; TRBD1 might be the D (5 bases). This CDR3 has 13 amino acids. Trimming pared 6 bases from V and 1 base from J, leaving 6 bases between. Germline loops: CDR1 MDHEN, CDR2 SYDVKM. In DNA, the CDR3 is TGTGCCAGCAGGGGGCAGAACACCGGGGAGCTGTTTTTT. Translated, it gives CASRGQNTGELFF. Full variable domain (remainder filled in from reference TRBV28 and TRBJ2-2): DVKVTQSSRYLVKRTGEKVFLECVQDMDHENMFWYRQDPGLGLRLIYFSYDVKMKEKGDIPEGYSVSREKKERFSLILESASTNQTSMYLCASRGQNTGELFFGEGSRLTVL.

The rearrangement joins TRBV7-2 to TRBJ2-1; D uncertain. CDR3 length: 13 residues. CDR1 and CDR2 from the germline V gene are SGHTA and FQGNSA. V lost 1 base, J lost 6 bases, and 7 bases lay in between. The CDR3 protein is CASSLVSSNEQFF. The CDR3 DNA is TGTGCCAGCAGCTTAGTTTCCAGCAATGAGCAGTTCTTC. The full variable domain, its missing parts supplied by reference TRBV7-2 and TRBJ2-1, is GAGVSQSPSNKVTEKGKDVELRCDPISGHTALYWYRQSLGQGLEFLIYFQGNSAPDKSGLPSDRFSAERTGGSVSTLTIQRTQQEDSAVYLCASSLVSSNEQFFGPGTRLTVL.

This sequence joins TRBV2 and TRBJ2-3; D is undetermined. The germline V gene encodes CDR1 SNHLY and CDR2 FYNNEI. V lost 2 bases and J 5 bases, leaving 5 bases between the germline ends. The CDR3 extends over 12 amino acids. The CDR3, as DNA: TGTGCCAGCAGTGAAAGGCTAGATACGCAGTATTTT. As protein: CASSERLDTQYF. Supplemented by reference TRBV2 and TRBJ2-3, the full variable domain reads EPEVTQTPSHQVTQMGQEVILRCVPISNHLYFYWYRQILGQKVEFLVSFYNNEISEKSEIFDDQFSVERPDGSNFTLKIRSTKLEDSAMYFCASSERLDTQYFGPGTRLTVL.

In DNA form, the CDR3 reads TGTGCCAGCGACAGCGAGAACACTGAAGCTTTCTTT. This sequence encodes CASDSENTEAFF. The gene calls are TRBV28 and TRBJ1-1, with D possibly matching TRBD1 (5 bases). This CDR3 is built from 12 residues. Deletions cut 8 bases from V and 1 base from J, with 8 bases between. Germline loops: CDR1 MDHEN, CDR2 SYDVKM.

CDR3 in amino acids: CASSQETPYEQYF. In nucleotides, the CDR3 is TGTGCCAGCAGCCAAGAAACACCCTACGAGCAGTACTTC. V gene TRBV4-2 combines with J gene TRBJ2-7; D is unclear. V dropped 0 bases and J dropped 2 bases, with 5 bases sitting between them. The CDR3 extends over 13 amino acids. Germline lookup yields CDR1 LGHNA and CDR2 YNFKEQ.

V gene TRBV3-1 combines with J gene TRBJ2-7, with unresolved D. The CDR3 is made up of 16 amino acids. Germline values: CDR1 LGHDT, CDR2 YNNKEL (reference sequence). The V and J ends lost 0 bases and 0 bases respectively, with 12 bases between them. CDR3 DNA: TGTGCCAGCAGCCAAGAATCAGGCCGGCTCTCCTACGAGCAGTACTTC. Translating gives CASSQESGRLSYEQYF.

The chain joins TRBV6-5 to TRBJ2-1; 10 bases are a match to TRBD2. CDR1 is MNHEY, CDR2 SVGAGI, per germline. The J segment lost 0 bases and the V segment lost 4 bases, leaving 6 bases of the junction unmatched. The CDR3 consists of 17 residues. The CDR3 region is CASSSSPSGSSYNEQFF. The CDR3 nucleotides read TGTGCCAGCAGTTCCTCCCCTAGCGGGAGCTCCTACAATGAGCAGTTCTTC.